The next 3 T cell receptor beta chains were all read from a single sample in a study of blood T cell repertoires in COVID-19. TCRdb's table, derived via immunoSEQ multiplex PCR, lists solely in-frame clones and lacks some. The sample shows about 100,000 clones, 86% of them seen only once. Sequencing used peripheral blood. The receptor source for this set is a man at least 80 years old with acute or convalescent COVID-19.

J is TRBJ2-5 and V is TRBV15; D remains unclear. CDR3 size: 14 residues. V dropped 0 bases and J dropped 2 bases, with 7 bases sitting between them. Germline lookup yields CDR1 LNHNV and CDR2 YYDKDF (reference sequence). The CDR3 nucleotides are TGTGCCACCAGCAGAGACAGGTATCAAGAGACCCAGTACTTC. It is translated as CATSRDRYQETQYF.

The sample holds a few counts of this clone. The chain is built from TRBV30 and TRBJ1-1; 7 positions agree with TRBD1. Germline assignment: CDR1 GTSNPN and CDR2 SVGIG (reference sequence). The CDR3 runs 13 residues. V lost 3 bases to trimming and J lost 1 base; unmatched junction nucleotides: 2. The CDR3 reads CAWRTGRNTEAFF. Here the CDR3 DNA reads TGTGCCTGGAGGACAGGGAGGAACACTGAAGCTTTCTTT.

This chain joins TRBV19 and TRBJ1-2; 8 bases align to TRBD1. Germline loops: CDR1 LNHDA, CDR2 SQIVND (reference sequence). Losses at the gene ends were 6 bases for V and 5 bases for J; bases not matched to a gene: 11. The CDR3 loop spans 15 amino acids. The CDR3 sequence is CASSSGTGQRYGYTF. Written as DNA, the CDR3 is TGTGCCAGTAGCTCTGGGACAGGCCAACGGTATGGCTACACCTTC.